A selection of T cell receptor beta chains follows, all from one sample in a study of T cells in Graves' hyperthyroidism and ophthalmopathy. Using its own MiXCR run on the multiplex PCR reads, TCRdb lists one record per CDR3 protein. There are some 560,000 distinct CDR3 sequences in the sample; around 16% occur only once, and approximately 7% lies in the top ten. Specimen: blood. Receptor source: a woman aged 25 to 39 with Graves' hyperthyroidism. CDR3s include the opening cysteine and the closing phenylalanine or tryptophan. A D gene is named only where the DNA matches it firmly. Rows give clone size only sometimes, using once, few, many, or a class for an expanded clone.

V gene	J gene	D gene	clone size	CDR3 DNA	CDR3 protein
TRBV7-9	TRBJ1-1	NA	few	TGTGCCAGCAGACCACAGGGGAACACTGAAGCTTTCTTT	CASRPQGNTEAFF
TRBV7-2	TRBJ2-5	NA	NA	TGTGCCAGCAGCTTGTGGGGTTTAGGTGGGGATGGAGAGACCCAGTACTTC	CASSLWGLGGDGETQYF
TRBV6-5	TRBJ2-2	NA	NA	TGTGCCAGCAGTTACACACCGAACACCGGGGAGCTGTTTTTT	CASSYTPNTGELFF
TRBV4-1	TRBJ2-1	TRBD2	NA	TGCGCCAGCAGCCAAGATCGGCTAGCGGGCCAAGAGACCCAGTTCTTC	CASSQDRLAGQETQFF
TRBV27	TRBJ2-7	TRBD1	many	TGTGCCAGCAGTTTCGCAGTAACAGGGGCCGAGCAGTACTTC	CASSFAVTGAEQYF
TRBV18	TRBJ1-1	NA	NA	TGTGCCAACTCACCACCGACGGGGGGCCTATCAAACACTGAAGCTTTCTTT	CANSPPTGGLSNTEAFF
TRBV20-1	TRBJ2-6	TRBD1	few	TGCAGTGCGAGGACAGGGGGTGCCTCTGGGGCCAACGTCCTGACTTTC	CSARTGGASGANVLTF
TRBV9	TRBJ1-2	NA	few	TGTGCCAGCAGCGTAGCGATCCTGGGCCAGGTTGGGGGCTACACCTTC	CASSVAILGQVGGYTF
TRBV12-3/TRBV12-4	TRBJ2-1	NA	many	TGTGCCAGCACTCGCGGACAGCCCACAATGAGGCAGTTCTTC	CASTRGQPTMRQFF
TRBV7-2	TRBJ2-3	TRBD2	many	TGTGCCAGCAGCCGACCGGCTAGCGGGAGTATAATCTCAATCGATACGCAGTATTTT	CASSRPASGSIISIDTQYF
TRBV20-1	TRBJ2-3	NA	NA	TGCAGTGCTAGAATCGGGGGAGATACGCAGTATTTT	CSARIGGDTQYF
TRBV9	TRBJ1-2	TRBD1	few	TGTGCCAGCAGCCCCAGGGGGGACAGGGCCAACTATGGCTACACCTTC	CASSPRGDRANYGYTF
TRBV5-8	TRBJ1-4	NA	many	TGTGCCAGCAGCTTGGGGAGCGAAAAACTGTTTTTT	CASSLGSEKLFF
TRBV27	TRBJ2-3	NA	NA	TGTGCCAGCAGGCTGGGGGAGAACACAGATACGCAGTATTTT	CASRLGENTDTQYF
TRBV6-1	TRBJ2-3	TRBD1	many	TGTGCCAGCAGTTATGGGGGACAGCTCACAGATACGCAGTATTTT	CASSYGGQLTDTQYF